These 7 T cell receptor beta chains were sequenced from one sample in a study of PD-L1 blockade in urothelial cancer. Produced via immunoSEQ multiplex PCR; TCRdb's table is partial and in-frame only. The sample carries around 100,000 clones, roughly 84% recorded once. This specimen consisted of PBMCs, obtained around atezolizumab (anti-PD-L1) treatment. The receptors shown here come from a man between 45 and 60 years old with urothelial cancer.

This clone was detected only once. V and J are TRBV9 and TRBJ2-7; the D gene is possibly TRBD1 (5 bases). This CDR3 is 12 amino acids long. V lost 3 bases and J lost 3, with 7 bases in between. Germline V gene lookup returns CDR1 SGDLS and CDR2 YYNGEE. CDR3 region: CASSATDYEQYF. The CDR3 DNA reads TGTGCCAGCAGCGCGACAGACTACGAGCAGTACTTC.

This chain links TRBV18 with TRBJ1-1; the D is unclear. This CDR3 is built from 15 residues. V was shortened by 3 bases and J by 1 base, with 12 bases between the two germline ends. CDR1 is KGHSH, CDR2 LQKENI, per germline. The CDR3 here is CASSPREQRNTEAFF. CDR3 coding DNA: TGTGCCAGCTCACCTCGCGAACAGAGGAACACTGAAGCTTTCTTT.

The chain recombines TRBV10-1 with TRBJ2-1; a weak D match, TRBD2 (6 bases). The germline CDR1 and CDR2 sequences are WNHNN and SYGVQD (reference sequence). There are 13 residues in the CDR3. The germline V and J ends were trimmed by 3 bases and 9 bases, with 12 bases remaining between them. In nucleotides, the CDR3 is TGCGCCAGCAGTGACATGGTGGGGGGTGAGCAGTTCTTC. Its translation: CASSDMVGGEQFF.

This chain uses TRBV18 with TRBJ1-4; D might be TRBD1 (6 bases). V lost 2 bases, J lost 8 bases, and 6 bases lay in between. The CDR3 runs to 12 residues. Germline V gene data show CDR1 as KGHSH and CDR2 as LQKENI. The CDR3 DNA is TGTGCCAGCTCACCAGACAGGGAAAAACTGTTTTTT. This gives the protein CASSPDREKLFF.

Here the CDR3 reads CAWSVRGTPSNEQFF. CDR3 DNA sequence: TGTGCCTGGAGTGTACGGGGGACTCCGAGCAATGAGCAGTTCTTC. The V call is TRBV30, the J call TRBJ2-1, with a weak D call TRBD2 (6 bases). The CDR3 has 15 residues. Germline V gene data show CDR1 as GTSNPN and CDR2 as SVGIG (reference sequence). Trimming took off 0 bases at V and 6 bases at J, with 15 bases between the two ends.

This sequence joins TRBV13 and TRBJ2-5; no clear D gene. V shed 3 bases and J shed 5 bases, with 4 bases lying between them. The germline gives CDR1 PRHDT, CDR2 FYEKMQ (reference sequence). The CDR3 sequence is 11 residues long. The CDR3, as DNA: TGTGCCAGCAGCTTTGAGGAGACCCAGTACTTC. Protein sequence: CASSFEETQYF.

The chain recombines TRBV10-2 with TRBJ1-3; TRBD1 might be the D (6 bases). V lost 1 base, J lost 0 bases, and 7 bases lay in between. The CDR3 has 15 amino acids. Germline-derived CDR1 and CDR2 are WSHSY and SAAADI. This CDR3 reads CASSELDSSGNTIYF. The CDR3 nucleotides are TGCGCCAGCAGTGAGTTGGACAGCTCTGGAAACACCATATATTTT.